The 19 T cell receptor beta chains below all came from one sample that was sequenced in a study of shared clonotypes between healthy human individuals. Some clones are missing from TCRdb's copy, which holds only in-frame ones; the method was immunoSEQ multiplex PCR. The sample lists just over 2,000,000 clones, about 95% occurring once. CD8 cells regarded as naive lacked CD45RO, were positively chosen for CCR7, and omitted terminally differentiated effector memory CD45RA+ cells. The specimen was naive CD8+ T cells sorted from blood. These receptors were obtained from a man between 18 and 29 years old in good health.

The chain links TRBV30 to TRBJ2-7; the D gene is possibly TRBD1 (6 bases). Germline V gene lookup returns CDR1 GTSNPN and CDR2 SVGIG (reference sequence). The germline V and J ends were trimmed by 8 bases and 4 bases, with 18 bases remaining between them. CDR3 length equals 13 residues. In DNA form, the CDR3 reads TGTGCCCTAGACGGAGACAGGAAATACGAGCAGTACTTC. This sequence encodes CALDGDRKYEQYF.

DNA for the CDR3: TGTGCCAGCAGTACCGGGACAGGGCCCCGGGAGCTGTTTTTT. The encoded protein is CASSTGTGPRELFF. The rearrangement links TRBV5-4 to TRBJ2-2, with TRBD1 identical over 9 bases. Germline-derived CDR1 and CDR2 are SGHNT and YYREEE (reference sequence). This CDR3 comprises 14 residues. V shed 5 bases, J shed 9 bases, and the junction held 8 bases outside the gene matches.

In the case of this clone: The same CDR3 also results from other DNA sequences found in this sample. The rearrangement uses TRBV6-1 and TRBJ2-7, with a possible D match to TRBD1 (5 bases). The germline V and J ends were trimmed by 6 bases and 0 bases, with 9 bases remaining between them. Germline assignment: CDR1 MNHNS and CDR2 SASEGT. The CDR3 sequence is 13 residues long. The CDR3 protein is CASRETASYEQYF. For the CDR3, the DNA is TGTGCCAGCAGAGAGACAGCCTCCTACGAGCAGTACTTC.

This chain links TRBV6-1 with TRBJ2-7; D is ambiguous. Looked up from germline, CDR1 is MNHNS and CDR2 is SASEGT. This CDR3 is built from 13 residues. Trimming took 4 bases from V and 2 from J, leaving 9 bases between them. The DNA for the CDR3 is TGTGCCAGCAGTGTAACTGGGACCTACGAGCAGTACTTC. Protein sequence: CASSVTGTYEQYF.

The chain joins TRBV30 to TRBJ1-6; 7 nucleotides line up with TRBD1. Germline lookup yields CDR1 GTSNPN and CDR2 SVGIG (reference sequence). CDR3 length: 14 amino acids. V lost 0 bases, J lost 9 bases, and 5 bases stayed unmatched. The DNA of the CDR3 is TGTGCCTGGAGTGTTTTGGACAGGAGTTCACCCCTCCACTTT. Protein product: CAWSVLDRSSPLHF.

The rearrangement uses TRBV27 and TRBJ2-3; tentatively, D is TRBD1 (6 bases). The CDR3 is 14 amino acids. Trimming took off 5 bases at V and 2 bases at J, with 11 bases between the two ends. CDR1 and CDR2 (germline): MNHEY, SMNVEV (reference sequence). CDR3 in amino acids: CASSRQALTDTQYF. For the CDR3, the DNA is TGTGCCAGCAGTAGACAGGCCCTCACAGATACGCAGTATTTT.

DNA for the CDR3: TGTGCCAGCAGCGGCGACAGGGATGAAAAACTGTTTTTT. Its translation is CASSGDRDEKLFF. The J gene is TRBJ1-4, the V gene TRBV9, with 7 nucleotides matching TRBD1. Germline CDR1 is SGDLS and CDR2 is YYNGEE. J lost 6 bases, V lost 3 bases, and 2 bases had no gene match. The CDR3 loop spans 13 amino acids.

As regards this clone: This specimen includes other DNA sequences encoding the same CDR3. The chain has TRBV29-1 and TRBJ2-7; D not certain. CDR3 length equals 12 residues. V was pared by 6 bases and J by 4 bases, with 13 bases between. Looked up from germline, CDR1 is SQVTM and CDR2 is ANQGSEA. CDR3 nucleotides: TGCAGCGTCGAGGACGGTAGATACGAGCAGTACTTC. Its translation: CSVEDGRYEQYF.

The V and J genes are TRBV5-6 and TRBJ2-5; the match to TRBD1 covers 8 bases. The CDR3 is made up of 16 amino acids. The V gene end was trimmed by 4 bases and the J gene end by 10 bases; junction bases not matched to a gene: 18. Per germline, CDR1 SGHDT and CDR2 YYEEEE. CDR3: CASSPRQGAVLIGQYF. The CDR3 DNA is TGTGCCAGCAGCCCAAGGCAGGGGGCGGTCTTAATTGGCCAGTACTTC.

The chain uses TRBV19 and TRBJ1-3; D is perhaps TRBD1 (6 bases). In germline, CDR1 is LNHDA, CDR2 SQIVND (reference sequence). This CDR3 is 16 amino acids long. The V end was cut by 5 bases, the J end by 4 bases, with 18 bases between. The chain's CDR3 is CASSPGQTRTGNTIYF. DNA of the CDR3: TGTGCCAGTAGTCCAGGACAGACCAGGACCGGAAACACCATATATTTT. The variable domain in full, completed from reference TRBV19 and TRBJ1-3, reads DGGITQSPKYLFRKEGQNVTLSCEQNLNHDAMYWYRQDPGQGLRLIYYSQIVNDFQKGDIAEGYSVSREKKESFPLTVTSAQKNPTAFYLCASSPGQTRTGNTIYFGEGSWLTVV.

The J gene is TRBJ1-2, the V gene TRBV28, with a tentative D call TRBD1 (6 bases). This CDR3 region has 19 residues. V lost 4 bases and J 3 bases, leaving 27 bases between the germline ends. Germline assignment: CDR1 MDHEN and CDR2 SYDVKM. CDR3 sequence (DNA): TGTGCCAGCAGTTCCCCGGGCCGGGACACTAGTGGAGATTACTATGGCTACACCTTC. Protein product: CASSSPGRDTSGDYYGYTF.

CDR3 sequence: CASSSPGLGIAGDTQYF. The CDR3 bases are TGTGCCAGCAGTTCCCCGGGACTAGGGATTGCAGGAGATACGCAGTATTTT. The rearrangement joins TRBV27 to TRBJ2-3, with 8 bases identical to TRBD2. Germline V gene data show CDR1 as MNHEY and CDR2 as SMNVEV (reference sequence). CDR3 size: 17 residues. V lost 4 bases, J lost 5 bases, and 14 bases stayed unmatched.

On this clone: Other DNA sequences from this sample encode an identical CDR3 as well. The chain carries TRBV19 and TRBJ2-7; perhaps TRBD1 as D (5 bases). The CDR3 has 13 residues. Between the trimmed V and J ends, which lost 6 bases and 2 bases, there was a span of 11 bases. The germline gives CDR1 LNHDA, CDR2 SQIVND (reference sequence). DNA for the CDR3: TGTGCCAGTAGCCCTGGGGCTACCTACGAGCAGTACTTC. As protein: CASSPGATYEQYF.

This chain connects TRBV4-3 to TRBJ2-7; 9 bases map to TRBD1. Trimming cost V 4 bases and J 7 bases; bases outside gene matches: 5. Germline V lookup: CDR1 LGHNA, CDR2 YSLEER. The CDR3 consists of 13 residues. The CDR3 sequence is CASSPGTGWEQYF. In DNA form, the CDR3 reads TGCGCCAGCAGCCCCGGGACAGGGTGGGAGCAGTACTTC.

The chain carries TRBV9 and TRBJ2-5; a possible D gene is TRBD1 (6 bases). Trimming took 3 bases from V and 5 from J, leaving 20 bases between them. Germline V gene lookup returns CDR1 SGDLS and CDR2 YYNGEE. This CDR3 spans 16 amino acids. The CDR3 sequence: CASSEGGFTGMETQYF. CDR3 bases: TGTGCCAGCAGCGAGGGCGGCTTTACAGGGATGGAGACCCAGTACTTC.

The J gene is TRBJ1-2, the V gene TRBV30, with 7 bases fitting TRBD1. V dropped 7 bases and J dropped 8; count of bases not matched to a gene: 7. This CDR3 spans 11 amino acids. Germline CDR1 reads GTSNPN; CDR2 reads SVGIG (reference sequence). As DNA, the CDR3 is TGTGCCTTTCCCAGGGGGAGCGGCTACACCTTC. It is translated as CAFPRGSGYTF.

This rearrangement joins TRBV11-2 to TRBJ2-7; maybe TRBD1 (5 bases). There are 13 residues in the CDR3. Trimming removed 5 bases at V and 0 bases at J, with 8 bases between. Germline assignment: CDR1 SGHAT and CDR2 FQNNGV. The CDR3 sequence: CASSPDNSYEQYF. DNA for the CDR3: TGTGCCAGCAGCCCGGACAACTCCTACGAGCAGTACTTC.

V and J are TRBV4-1 and TRBJ2-1; D might be TRBD1 or TRBD2, each matching 5 bases. The V end lost 4 bases, the J end lost 10 bases, and 17 bases lay between the germline ends. Germline V gene data show CDR1 as MGHRA and CDR2 as YSYEKL. This CDR3 contains 14 residues. CDR3 residues: CASSLSIGAEEQFF. CDR3 DNA: TGCGCCAGCAGCCTTTCGATCGGGGCTGAGGAGCAGTTCTTC.

The J gene is TRBJ1-2, the V gene TRBV18; 7 positions agree with TRBD1. This CDR3 spans 15 amino acids. The V segment lost 3 bases and the J segment 5 bases; nucleotides outside the gene matches: 9. CDR1 is KGHSH, CDR2 LQKENI, per germline. CDR3: CASSPGDRAVYGYTF. Written as DNA, the CDR3 is TGTGCCAGCTCACCCGGGGACAGAGCTGTTTATGGCTACACCTTC.